The table lists the clone carrying this T cell receptor beta chain with a few counts. Its cognate antigen is unknown. These data come from a study of cytomegalovirus exposure and HLA in healthy donors. Both 60 Vbeta primers and 13 Jbeta primers went into the PCR. Produced via immunoSEQ multiplex PCR; TCRdb's table is partial and in-frame only. The sample includes fewer than 250,000 clones, over 60% of them seen just once. Findings and limits, study-wide: Sequencing likely generated an artifact that appeared as a cluster of highly shared sequence variants.

The length of the CDR3 is 14 residues. Germline V gene data show CDR1 as SGHKS and CDR2 as YYEKEE (reference sequence). The V gene end was trimmed by 1 base and the J gene end by 5 bases; junction bases not matched to a gene: 5. The sample was PBMCs. J is TRBJ2-7 and V is TRBV5-5; 8 nucleotides match TRBD2. The receptor comes from a young man in good health and CMV-seropositive. This chain's CDR3 is CASSLRLASHEQYF. DNA for the CDR3: TGTGCCAGCAGCTTGAGACTAGCGAGCCACGAGCAGTACTTC.